The 18 T cell receptor beta chains listed next were all sequenced from one sample in a study of pediatric ulcerative colitis (dated by TCRdb to between 2018 and 2021). During colonoscopy, one to two pinch biopsies were obtained from the rectum for research. The library was prepared using the immunoSEQ multiplex PCR assay. Drawn from immuneACCESS, this table holds only the in-frame rearrangements with V and J called that TCRdb kept. Clones are partly lost; checked studies trace under half to an unresolved V gene and leave the rest unexplained. This sample has 30,000 or so clones in its table, and about 81% of those were observed once. The top ten constitute 0.85% to 1.3% of the sample. Sequenced sample: gut tissue. These receptor sequences come from a boy under 18 with mild ulcerative colitis.

This rearrangement joins TRBV10-2 to TRBJ1-5, with D hard to call. The germline V gene encodes CDR1 WSHSY and CDR2 SAAADI. Trimming stripped 8 bases from V and 0 bases from J, with 11 bases between. The CDR3 loop spans 14 amino acids. The CDR3 DNA sequence: TGCGCCAGCGCGGGTCCTTATAGCAATCAGCCCCAGCATTTT. Its protein is CASAGPYSNQPQHF.

This chain connects TRBV4-1 to TRBJ2-1; tentative D call: TRBD1 (6 bases). Germline values: CDR1 MGHRA, CDR2 YSYEKL. The CDR3 contains 13 residues. Trimming took off 2 bases at V and 7 bases at J, with 9 bases between the two ends. The CDR3, as DNA: TGCGCCAGCAGCCAATTTCAGGGGAATGAGCAGTTCTTC. This gives the protein CASSQFQGNEQFF.

The J gene is TRBJ2-1, the V gene TRBV21-1; TRBD1 reflects the table's D call only, with no check against the DNA. TRBV21-1 is recorded as a pseudogene. The CDR3 consists of 16 residues. The CDR3 DNA is TGTGCCAGCAGCCCTCTTGGGGGACAGGGGCCCAATGAGCAGTTCTTC. Protein: CASSPLGGQGPNEQFF.

The rearrangement links TRBV21-1 to TRBJ2-3; the table's D gene call, TRBD2, was not cross checked with the DNA. TRBV21-1 is a pseudogene locus. The CDR3 is 14 amino acids. The CDR3 region has the DNA TGTGCCAGCCTTGGCGGGGAAGGCACAGATACGCAGTATTTT. Translated: CASLGGEGTDTQYF.

The chain joins TRBV19 to TRBJ1-5, with no clear D. Germline V gives CDR1 LNHDA, CDR2 SQIVND (reference sequence). The CDR3 covers 13 residues. Trimming stripped 1 base from V and 6 bases from J, with 7 bases between. DNA for the CDR3: TGTGCCAGTAGTATAGTTAGGGCTCAGCCCCAGCATTTT. This sequence encodes CASSIVRAQPQHF.

This sequence joins TRBV5-4 and TRBJ2-7, with TRBD2 matching 12 bases. With 3 bases clipped from V and 5 bases from J, the junction kept 3 bases outside the gene matches. This CDR3 has 14 amino acids. Per the germline V gene, CDR1 is SGHNT and CDR2 is YYREEE (reference sequence). This CDR3 reads CASSSRTSGDEQYF. The DNA for the CDR3 is TGTGCCAGCAGCTCTAGGACTAGCGGGGACGAGCAGTACTTC.

The chain carries TRBV5-1 and TRBJ2-3, with D hard to call. Trimming left V 0 bases short and J 1 base short, with 9 bases between. This CDR3 contains 15 residues. From germline, CDR1 is SGHRS and CDR2 YFSETQ. CDR3 bases: TGCGCCAGCAGCTTGGCTGAGACTGGCACAGATACGCAGTATTTT. Amino acids: CASSLAETGTDTQYF.

The chain combines TRBV6-4 with TRBJ1-1; 9 bases agree with TRBD1. V gave up 7 bases and J gave up 1 base; unmatched junction bases: 4. CDR3 length: 14 amino acids. Germline loops: CDR1 MRHNA, CDR2 SNTAGT. In nucleotides, the CDR3 is TGTGCCAGCACCCTGACAGGGGGGAACACTGAAGCTTTCTTT. Translated: CASTLTGGNTEAFF.

V and J are TRBV19 and TRBJ1-2; TRBD1 is a possible D gene (5 bases). Looked up from germline, CDR1 is LNHDA and CDR2 is SQIVND (reference sequence). The CDR3 runs to 15 residues. The V and J ends lost 5 bases and 7 bases respectively, with 20 bases between them. This chain's CDR3 is CASSYDWKGQRGYTF. CDR3 DNA sequence: TGTGCCAGTAGTTACGATTGGAAGGGGCAGCGTGGCTACACCTTC.

The chain carries TRBV6-5 and TRBJ1-2; 11 nucleotides align to TRBD1. V lost 2 bases, J lost 4 bases, and 6 bases stayed unmatched. CDR3 size: 16 residues. CDR1 is MNHEY, CDR2 SVGAGI, per germline. The CDR3 DNA sequence: TGTGCCAGCAGTTACACCCGGACAGGGGGCTTCTATGGCTACACCTTC. Protein: CASSYTRTGGFYGYTF.

V is TRBV5-5 and J is TRBJ2-5; D unresolved. The germline V gene has CDR1 SGHKS and CDR2 YYEKEE (reference sequence). V was pared by 0 bases and J by 5 bases, with 11 bases between. There are 14 residues in the CDR3. The CDR3 coding sequence is TGTGCCAGCAGCTTGGCGGTGGCAGCCGAGACCCAGTACTTC. It specifies CASSLAVAAETQYF. The full variable domain, in which reference TRBV5-5 and TRBJ2-5 provide the parts outside the CDR3, is DAGVTQSPTHLIKTRGQQVTLRCSPISGHKSVSWYQQVLGQGPQFIFQYYEKEERGRGNFPDRFSARQFPNYSSELNVNALLLGDSALYLCASSLAVAAETQYFGPGTRLLVL.

This CDR3 reads CASSRLWTADSYEQYF. In DNA, the CDR3 is TGTGCCAGTAGTCGCTTATGGACAGCAGACTCCTACGAGCAGTACTTC. This sequence joins TRBV19 and TRBJ2-7; D is perhaps TRBD1 (6 bases). With 5 bases removed from V and 0 bases from J, the gap between germline ends came to 17 bases. This CDR3 spans 16 amino acids. CDR1 and CDR2 from the germline V gene are LNHDA and SQIVND (reference sequence).

The chain employs TRBV7-9 and TRBJ2-7; maybe TRBD1 (6 bases). This CDR3 comprises 16 residues. From germline, CDR1 is SEHNR and CDR2 FQNEAQ (reference sequence). Trimming stripped 1 base from V and 11 bases from J, with 24 bases between. CDR3 DNA: TGTGCCAGCAGCTTAGATTCTCGGTGGGGGCCCTACGTGGAGTACTTC. Amino acids: CASSLDSRWGPYVEYF.

The chain is built from TRBV13 and TRBJ1-2; D is uncertain. Trimming stripped 0 bases from V and 5 bases from J, with 13 bases between. The germline V gene has CDR1 PRHDT and CDR2 FYEKMQ (reference sequence). This CDR3 contains 15 residues. This CDR3 reads CASSLGAGLLYGYTF. The DNA for the CDR3 is TGTGCCAGCAGCTTAGGCGCGGGCTTATTATATGGCTACACCTTC.

The chain combines TRBV2 with TRBJ1-2; possibly TRBD1 for D (6 bases). The CDR3 loop spans 15 amino acids. Germline V CDR1 and CDR2: SNHLY, FYNNEI. The V gene lost 3 bases and the J gene lost 7 bases, with 18 bases spanning the gap. The DNA for the CDR3 is TGTGCCAGCAGTGAGCTAGTGACAGGTACCATTGGCTACACCTTC. Protein: CASSELVTGTIGYTF. Full variable domain (missing parts from reference TRBV2 and TRBJ1-2): EPEVTQTPSHQVTQMGQEVILRCVPISNHLYFYWYRQILGQKVEFLVSFYNNEISEKSEIFDDQFSVERPDGSNFTLKIRSTKLEDSAMYFCASSELVTGTIGYTFGSGTRLTVV.

Written as DNA, the CDR3 is TGTGCCATCAGTGAGGTTCAGGGGCGCGAGCAGTTCTTC. Its translation is CAISEVQGREQFF. The chain recombines TRBV10-3 with TRBJ2-1; D is perhaps TRBD1 (6 bases). The CDR3 is made up of 13 amino acids. CDR1 and CDR2 (germline): ENHRY, SYGVKD. The ends were cut back, 2 bases at V and 10 bases at J, with 12 bases in the middle.

The rearrangement uses TRBV11-2 and TRBJ2-1; TRBD2 matches at 10 bases. V was clipped by 6 bases and J by 0 bases; unmatched bases: 2. Germline V lookup: CDR1 SGHAT, CDR2 FQNNGV. This CDR3 has 15 residues. CDR3 protein: CASSSSGGSYNEQFF. CDR3 coding DNA: TGTGCCAGCAGTTCTAGCGGGGGCTCCTACAATGAGCAGTTCTTC. Drawing the rest from reference TRBV11-2 and TRBJ2-1, the complete variable domain is EAGVAQSPRYKIIEKRQSVAFWCNPISGHATLYWYQQILGQGPKLLIQFQNNGVVDDSQLPKDRFSAERLKGVDSTLKIQPAKLEDSAVYLCASSSSGGSYNEQFFGPGTRLTVL.

The CDR3 sequence is CASSPIRGGETQYF. In nucleotides, the CDR3 is TGTGCCAGCAGCCCGATTCGAGGGGGCGAGACCCAGTACTTC. This rearrangement joins TRBV11-2 to TRBJ2-5; 7 nucleotides agree with TRBD1. Germline lookup yields CDR1 SGHAT and CDR2 FQNNGV. The junction had 8 bases not matched to a gene; V was cut back by 5 bases and J by 5 bases. The CDR3 totals 14 residues.